This T cell receptor (beta chain) originates from a study of T-cell reconstitution after alpha-beta-depleted transplantation in children. The V segment lost 3 bases and the J segment 2 bases; nucleotides outside the gene matches: 7. CDR3 length equals 17 residues. Germline V CDR1 and CDR2: LNHDA, SQIVND (reference sequence). The TCRbeta library was prepared with unique molecular identifiers. TCRdb called the PCR reads again in MiXCR, with one record for every CDR3 protein. Among about 500,000 distinct CDR3 sequences listed, less than 35% were seen once. This clonotype showed up just a few times. Sequenced here: PBMCs from the stem cell graft donor, sampled from the stem cell graft. The chain combines TRBV19 with TRBJ1-4, with 9 positions matching TRBD1. The clonotype originates from a human donor who donated a stem cell graft to a child with aplastic anemia. In DNA form, the CDR3 reads TGTGCCAGTAGTATCGGACAGGGGCGGAAGACTAATGAAAAACTGTTTTTT. It encodes CASSIGQGRKTNEKLFF.